The rows below give T cell receptor beta chains drawn from one sample of a study of blood T cell repertoires in COVID-19. The data were produced by immunoSEQ multiplex PCR, yet TCRdb's version contains in-frame clones alone and is incomplete. The table includes about 110,000 clones, 80% to 85% detected once. The sequencing input was peripheral blood. The source of these receptors is a man aged 65 to 85 with acute or convalescent COVID-19. CDR3s include the opening cysteine and the closing phenylalanine or tryptophan. The D gene is left open where the match is weak. Clone size is stated in some rows and not others, as once, few, many or a class when expanded.

cdr3_aa: CASSLSTGEREKLFF
cdr3_nt: TGTGCCAGTAGTTTAAGCACAGGGGAGCGTGAAAAACTGTTTTTT
v_call: TRBV19
d_call: TRBD1
j_call: TRBJ1-4
clone_size: NA

cdr3_aa: CASTVGQSHEQYF
cdr3_nt: TGTGCCAGCACCGTCGGACAGTCCCACGAGCAGTACTTC
v_call: TRBV12-3/TRBV12-4
d_call: NA
j_call: TRBJ2-7
clone_size: NA

cdr3_aa: CAWSVRQGGGQPQHF
cdr3_nt: TGTGCCTGGAGTGTACGACAGGGGGGCGGACAGCCCCAGCATTTT
v_call: TRBV30
d_call: TRBD1
j_call: TRBJ1-5
clone_size: NA

cdr3_aa: CASSRSSYEQYF
cdr3_nt: TGTGCCAGCAGTAGGAGCTCCTACGAGCAGTACTTC
v_call: TRBV2
d_call: NA
j_call: TRBJ2-7
clone_size: once

cdr3_aa: CASSVHRDSYNTDTQYF
cdr3_nt: TGTGCCAGCAGCGTACACCGGGACTCGTACAACACAGATACGCAGTATTTT
v_call: TRBV14
d_call: NA
j_call: TRBJ2-3
clone_size: NA

cdr3_aa: CASSPQRGRVTEAFF
cdr3_nt: TGTGCCAGCTCACCACAAAGGGGCCGAGTTACTGAAGCTTTCTTT
v_call: TRBV18
d_call: NA
j_call: TRBJ1-1
clone_size: NA

cdr3_aa: CASSEVASRYQETQYF
cdr3_nt: TGTGCCAGCAGTGAAGTGGCTAGCAGGTACCAAGAGACCCAGTACTTC
v_call: TRBV2
d_call: NA
j_call: TRBJ2-5
clone_size: NA

cdr3_aa: CASNHRGLQDEQYF
cdr3_nt: TGTGCCAGCAATCACAGGGGGTTACAGGACGAGCAGTACTTC
v_call: TRBV6-5
d_call: TRBD1
j_call: TRBJ2-7
clone_size: NA

cdr3_aa: CASSLDGIYGYTF
cdr3_nt: TGTGCCAGCAGCCTGGACGGGATCTATGGCTACACCTTC
v_call: TRBV6-5
d_call: NA
j_call: TRBJ1-2
clone_size: few

cdr3_aa: CASSLGTGYGYTF
cdr3_nt: TGTGCCAGCAGCTTGGGAACAGGGTATGGCTACACCTTC
v_call: TRBV5-8
d_call: NA
j_call: TRBJ1-2
clone_size: NA

cdr3_aa: CASSSQGNYGYTF
cdr3_nt: TGTGCCAGCAGTTCACAGGGGAACTATGGCTACACCTTC
v_call: TRBV12-3/TRBV12-4
d_call: TRBD1
j_call: TRBJ1-2
clone_size: NA

cdr3_aa: CASSPQGLAGFTDTQYF
cdr3_nt: TGCGCCAGCAGCCCTCAGGGACTAGCGGGGTTCACAGATACGCAGTATTTT
v_call: TRBV4-1
d_call: TRBD2
j_call: TRBJ2-3
clone_size: NA

cdr3_aa: CATSAKGGTEAFF
cdr3_nt: TGTGCCACCAGTGCTAAAGGGGGCACTGAAGCTTTCTTT
v_call: TRBV24-1
d_call: NA
j_call: TRBJ1-1
clone_size: NA

cdr3_aa: CASSWGGSGTDTQYF
cdr3_nt: TGTGCCAGCAGCTGGGGCGGGAGCGGAACAGATACGCAGTATTTT
v_call: TRBV9
d_call: TRBD2
j_call: TRBJ2-3
clone_size: NA

cdr3_aa: CASSLEGVNEQYF
cdr3_nt: TGCGCCAGCAGCTTGGAAGGGGTCAACGAGCAGTACTTC
v_call: TRBV5-1
d_call: NA
j_call: TRBJ2-7
clone_size: few

cdr3_aa: CASSYSGDPGNTIYF
cdr3_nt: TGCGCCAGCAGCTATTCAGGGGACCCTGGAAACACCATATATTTT
v_call: TRBV5-1
d_call: NA
j_call: TRBJ1-3
clone_size: NA

cdr3_aa: CASSKDLAGVCPYEQYF
cdr3_nt: TGTGCCAGCAGCAAAGATCTAGCGGGAGTATGCCCCTACGAGCAGTACTTC
v_call: TRBV21-1
d_call: NA
j_call: TRBJ2-7
clone_size: NA

cdr3_aa: CAIRLAGSGNTGELFF
cdr3_nt: TGTGCCATCAGGCTAGCGGGGTCTGGGAACACCGGGGAGCTGTTTTTT
v_call: TRBV10-3
d_call: TRBD2
j_call: TRBJ2-2
clone_size: NA

cdr3_aa: CASSSPGQARNYGYTF
cdr3_nt: TGTGCCAGCAGTTCCCCCGGTCAGGCAAGAAACTATGGCTACACCTTC
v_call: TRBV28
d_call: NA
j_call: TRBJ1-2
clone_size: NA

cdr3_aa: CASSPRTGGNTEAFF
cdr3_nt: TGTGCCAGCAGCCCCCGGACAGGGGGGAACACTGAAGCTTTCTTT
v_call: TRBV5-8
d_call: TRBD1
j_call: TRBJ1-1
clone_size: NA

cdr3_aa: CASSRDPGDGYGYTF
cdr3_nt: TGTGCCAGCAGCCGCGACCCGGGAGACGGCTATGGCTACACCTTC
v_call: TRBV5-6
d_call: NA
j_call: TRBJ1-2
clone_size: once

cdr3_aa: CASRADIGQTQYF
cdr3_nt: TGTGCCAGCAGGGCGGACATTGGGCAGACCCAGTACTTC
v_call: TRBV2
d_call: NA
j_call: TRBJ2-5
clone_size: NA

cdr3_aa: CASKVRDNYTF
cdr3_nt: TGTGCCAGCAAGGTCAGGGACAACTACACCTTC
v_call: TRBV2
d_call: NA
j_call: TRBJ1-2
clone_size: NA

cdr3_aa: CASSQELTSGTDTQYF
cdr3_nt: TGTGCCAGCAGCCAAGAGTTGACTAGCGGCACAGATACGCAGTATTTT
v_call: TRBV3-1/TRBV3-2
d_call: TRBD2
j_call: TRBJ2-3
clone_size: NA

cdr3_aa: CASSIGVIAVTGELFF
cdr3_nt: TGTGCCAGTAGTATAGGGGTCATAGCGGTCACCGGGGAGCTGTTTTTT
v_call: TRBV19
d_call: NA
j_call: TRBJ2-2
clone_size: NA

cdr3_aa: CASSLQGQTNTEAFF
cdr3_nt: TGTGCCAGCAGCCTGCAGGGGCAGACGAACACTGAAGCTTTCTTT
v_call: TRBV3-1/TRBV3-2
d_call: NA
j_call: TRBJ1-1
clone_size: NA

cdr3_aa: CASSPQGQLSYEQYF
cdr3_nt: TGTGCCAGCTCACCTCAGGGACAGCTTTCCTACGAGCAGTACTTC
v_call: TRBV18
d_call: TRBD1
j_call: TRBJ2-7
clone_size: NA

cdr3_aa: CASSYRAGYTF
cdr3_nt: TGTGCCAGCAGCTACAGGGCCGGCTACACCTTC
v_call: TRBV11-2
d_call: NA
j_call: TRBJ1-2
clone_size: many

cdr3_aa: CATSDLDRGYGYTF
cdr3_nt: TGTGCCACCAGTGACCTGGACAGGGGATATGGCTACACCTTC
v_call: TRBV24-1
d_call: TRBD1
j_call: TRBJ1-2
clone_size: NA

cdr3_aa: CAISRGYGYTF
cdr3_nt: TGTGCCATCTCCAGGGGCTATGGCTACACCTTC
v_call: TRBV10-3
d_call: NA
j_call: TRBJ1-2
clone_size: NA

cdr3_aa: CAWSQDRGNQPQHF
cdr3_nt: TGTGCCTGGAGCCAGGACAGGGGCAATCAGCCCCAGCATTTT
v_call: TRBV30
d_call: TRBD1
j_call: TRBJ1-5
clone_size: NA

cdr3_aa: CASIGTSQGNGELFF
cdr3_nt: TGTGCCAGCATCGGGACTTCACAGGGGAACGGGGAGCTGTTTTTT
v_call: TRBV21-1
d_call: NA
j_call: TRBJ2-2
clone_size: few

cdr3_aa: CATPKGGLTTLFNEQFF
cdr3_nt: TGTGCCACCCCCAAGGGGGGACTAACTACGTTATTCAATGAGCAGTTCTTC
v_call: TRBV24-1
d_call: NA
j_call: TRBJ2-1
clone_size: NA

cdr3_aa: CSASTQISNQPQHF
cdr3_nt: TGCAGTGCTAGTACCCAGATTAGCAATCAGCCCCAGCATTTT
v_call: TRBV20-1
d_call: NA
j_call: TRBJ1-5
clone_size: few

cdr3_aa: CSAIRNEQFF
cdr3_nt: TGCAGTGCGATACGGAATGAGCAGTTCTTC
v_call: TRBV20-1
d_call: NA
j_call: TRBJ2-1
clone_size: NA

cdr3_aa: CASSPRGRDNEQFF
cdr3_nt: TGTGCCAGCTCACCGAGGGGGCGGGACAATGAGCAGTTCTTC
v_call: TRBV18
d_call: TRBD1
j_call: TRBJ2-1
clone_size: NA

cdr3_aa: CASSWAGGNEQFF
cdr3_nt: TGTGCCAGCAGTTGGGCGGGGGGCAATGAGCAGTTCTTC
v_call: TRBV2
d_call: TRBD2
j_call: TRBJ2-1
clone_size: NA

cdr3_aa: CASSREAGPTYEQYF
cdr3_nt: TGCGCCAGCTCACGCGAGGCAGGGCCGACCTACGAGCAGTACTTC
v_call: TRBV10-1
d_call: NA
j_call: TRBJ2-7
clone_size: NA

cdr3_aa: CASSPGQAEQYF
cdr3_nt: TGTGCCAGCAGCCCGGGACAGGCCGAGCAGTACTTC
v_call: TRBV5-4
d_call: TRBD1
j_call: TRBJ2-7
clone_size: NA

cdr3_aa: CASTLAGLGEAFF
cdr3_nt: TGTGCCAGCACCCTAGCGGGGTTAGGGGAAGCTTTCTTT
v_call: TRBV3-1/TRBV3-2
d_call: NA
j_call: TRBJ1-1
clone_size: NA

cdr3_aa: CASSVQGETQYF
cdr3_nt: TGTGCCAGCAGCGTACAGGGGGAGACCCAGTACTTC
v_call: TRBV5-4
d_call: TRBD1
j_call: TRBJ2-5
clone_size: NA

cdr3_aa: CASSGTGQAEQYF
cdr3_nt: TGTGCCAGCAGCGGCACGGGACAGGCCGAGCAGTACTTC
v_call: TRBV2
d_call: TRBD1
j_call: TRBJ2-7
clone_size: once

cdr3_aa: CASSFETGRNSPLHF
cdr3_nt: TGTGCCAGCAGCTTCGAGACAGGACGGAATTCACCCCTCCACTTT
v_call: TRBV9
d_call: NA
j_call: TRBJ1-6
clone_size: NA

cdr3_aa: CASSLSGGTYYGYTF
cdr3_nt: TGTGCCAGCAGTTTATCGGGTGGGACATATTATGGCTACACCTTC
v_call: TRBV27
d_call: NA
j_call: TRBJ1-2
clone_size: NA

cdr3_aa: CAISELGGSYGYTF
cdr3_nt: TGTGCCATCAGTGAGTTGGGCGGGAGCTATGGCTACACCTTC
v_call: TRBV10-3
d_call: NA
j_call: TRBJ1-2
clone_size: NA

cdr3_aa: CASSATGSYEQYF
cdr3_nt: TGTGCCAGCAGCGCAACAGGGTCCTACGAGCAGTACTTC
v_call: TRBV5-4
d_call: NA
j_call: TRBJ2-7
clone_size: NA

cdr3_aa: CASSFWDRGADTQYF
cdr3_nt: TGTGCCAGCAGCTTTTGGGACAGGGGGGCAGATACGCAGTATTTT
v_call: TRBV5-4
d_call: TRBD1
j_call: TRBJ2-3
clone_size: NA

cdr3_aa: CASSHSGTGVRLNEQFF
cdr3_nt: TGTGCCAGCAGCCATTCAGGGACAGGGGTGAGGTTGAATGAGCAGTTCTTC
v_call: TRBV14
d_call: TRBD1
j_call: TRBJ2-1
clone_size: NA

cdr3_aa: CAIAPPGGAYEQYF
cdr3_nt: TGTGCCATCGCCCCCCCCGGCGGAGCCTACGAGCAGTACTTC
v_call: TRBV6-6
d_call: NA
j_call: TRBJ2-7
clone_size: NA

cdr3_aa: CASRPGTGWWNTEAFF
cdr3_nt: TGTGCCAGCAGACCCGGGACAGGGTGGTGGAACACTGAAGCTTTCTTT
v_call: TRBV9
d_call: TRBD1
j_call: TRBJ1-1
clone_size: NA

cdr3_aa: CASSPGGLTNTEAFF
cdr3_nt: TGTGCCAGCTCACCCGGGGGACTTACGAACACTGAAGCTTTCTTT
v_call: TRBV18
d_call: NA
j_call: TRBJ1-1
clone_size: NA

cdr3_aa: CASSPRGTEAFF
cdr3_nt: TGTGCCAGCAGCCCCCGGGGCACTGAAGCTTTCTTT
v_call: TRBV12-3/TRBV12-4
d_call: NA
j_call: TRBJ1-1
clone_size: NA

cdr3_aa: CASSQGQQGASGNTIYF
cdr3_nt: TGCGCCAGCAGCCAAGGCCAACAGGGGGCTAGTGGAAACACCATATATTTT
v_call: TRBV4-1
d_call: TRBD1
j_call: TRBJ1-3
clone_size: NA

cdr3_aa: CASSPWGSRRRETQYF
cdr3_nt: TGTGCCAGCAGTCCTTGGGGTAGCCGACGGAGGGAGACCCAGTACTTC
v_call: TRBV5-4
d_call: NA
j_call: TRBJ2-5
clone_size: NA

cdr3_aa: CASSQDGSVVEAFF
cdr3_nt: TGTGCCAGCAGCCAAGATGGCAGTGTCGTTGAAGCTTTCTTT
v_call: TRBV3-1/TRBV3-2
d_call: NA
j_call: TRBJ1-1
clone_size: once

cdr3_aa: CASSLYQGEAFF
cdr3_nt: TGTGCCAGCAGCCTTTACCAGGGTGAAGCTTTCTTT
v_call: TRBV12-3/TRBV12-4
d_call: NA
j_call: TRBJ1-1
clone_size: NA

cdr3_aa: CASQLRTGLGQPQHF
cdr3_nt: TGTGCCAGTCAACTCCGGACAGGGTTAGGCCAGCCCCAGCATTTT
v_call: TRBV19
d_call: TRBD1
j_call: TRBJ1-5
clone_size: NA

cdr3_aa: CASSLIRTDSQETQYF
cdr3_nt: TGTGCCAGCAGTTTAATTAGGACAGACTCTCAAGAGACCCAGTACTTC
v_call: TRBV28
d_call: NA
j_call: TRBJ2-5
clone_size: few

cdr3_aa: CASSLLASEQFF
cdr3_nt: TGTGCCAGCAGTTTACTAGCATCTGAGCAGTTCTTC
v_call: TRBV12-3/TRBV12-4
d_call: NA
j_call: TRBJ2-1
clone_size: NA

cdr3_aa: CATSRQWAGRNTEAFF
cdr3_nt: TGTGCCACCAGCAGACAGTGGGCAGGTAGGAACACTGAAGCTTTCTTT
v_call: TRBV15
d_call: NA
j_call: TRBJ1-1
clone_size: NA